This T cell receptor (beta chain) comes out of a study of cytomegalovirus exposure and HLA in healthy donors. A remark on this clone: Its specificity is unknown.

V was clipped by 4 bases and J by 5 bases, with 16 bases between them. CDR3 length: 16 residues. CDR1 and CDR2 from the germline V gene are SGHRS and YFSETQ. General study findings and limits: Whilst most TCR sequences proved rare, a subset of public TCRs occurred across many donors. In a later analysis, TCR beta V- and J-gene trimming showed a link to a missense DCLRE1C variant. Previously analyzed data showed that most TCR beta V segments were productive at a frequency of about 87% or about 30%.

PCR employed 60 Vbeta and 13 Jbeta primers. The data were produced by immunoSEQ multiplex PCR, yet TCRdb's version contains in-frame clones alone and is incomplete. The table records some 170,000 clones, 80% of them present only once. Sequencing used PBMCs. This sequence was found in a woman aged 45-65 years in good health and CMV-seronegative. This chain joins TRBV5-1 and TRBJ1-6, with D unresolved. The CDR3 DNA is TGCGCCAGCAGCGGGTCCCCCGAGGGCAATAATTCACCCCTCCACTTT. Translation gives CASSGSPEGNNSPLHF. Complete variable domain (other parts from reference TRBV5-1 and TRBJ1-6): KAGVTQTPRYLIKTRGQQVTLSCSPISGHRSVSWYQQTPGQGLQFLFEYFSETQRNKGNFPGRFSGRQFSNSRSEMNVSTLELGDSALYLCASSGSPEGNNSPLHFGNGTRLTVT.